This T cell receptor (beta chain) was obtained from a study of technical replicates of blood from a few donors (dated by TCRdb to the late 2010s). The V end loses 6 bases and the J end loses 2 bases, and a stretch of 10 bases separates them. The CDR3 contains 13 residues, cysteine and phenylalanine counted. CDR3 DNA only is kept here, 39 bases in frame from base 1. Looking up the germline V gene yields CDR1 SGHTA and CDR2 FQGNSA. Receptor libraries were prepared by the immunoSEQ multiplex PCR assay. The clones in this table, taken by TCRdb from immuneACCESS, are in-frame only. Not every clone is retained; where verified, under half of the shortfall comes from an unresolved V gene, and the cause of the rest is unknown. The sample data list around 95,000 clones, and approximately 94% of these were observed just once. Around 0.22% of the sample is held by the ten biggest clonotypes. Note on this clone: No antigen is known for it. Base qualities are missing; no much larger clone stands one base away.

The clonotype was recovered from a human donor in good health. This sequence uses TRBV7-2 and TRBJ1-2; TRBD1 is possibly the D segment (5 matching bases). The sequenced material came from T cells isolated from PBMCs. The CDR3 reads as follows: CASRRTGNYGYTF. The DNA sequence follows: TGTGCCAGCAGGCGTACAGGAAACTATGGCTACACCTTC.